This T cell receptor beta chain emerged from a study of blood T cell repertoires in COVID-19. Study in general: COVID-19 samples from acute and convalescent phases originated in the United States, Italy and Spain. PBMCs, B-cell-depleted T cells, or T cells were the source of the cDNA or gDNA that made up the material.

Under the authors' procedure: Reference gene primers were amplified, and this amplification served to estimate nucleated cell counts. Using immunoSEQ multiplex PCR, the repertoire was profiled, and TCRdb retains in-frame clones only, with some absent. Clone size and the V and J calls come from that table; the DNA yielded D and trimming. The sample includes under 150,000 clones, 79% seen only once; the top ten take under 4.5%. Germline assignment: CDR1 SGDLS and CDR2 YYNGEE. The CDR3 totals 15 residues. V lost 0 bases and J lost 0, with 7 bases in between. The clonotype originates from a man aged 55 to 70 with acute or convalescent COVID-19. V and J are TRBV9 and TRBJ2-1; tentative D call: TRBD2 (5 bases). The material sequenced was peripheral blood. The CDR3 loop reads CASSVGTSSYNEQFF. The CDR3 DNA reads TGTGCCAGCAGCGTAGGTACTAGCTCCTACAATGAGCAGTTCTTC.